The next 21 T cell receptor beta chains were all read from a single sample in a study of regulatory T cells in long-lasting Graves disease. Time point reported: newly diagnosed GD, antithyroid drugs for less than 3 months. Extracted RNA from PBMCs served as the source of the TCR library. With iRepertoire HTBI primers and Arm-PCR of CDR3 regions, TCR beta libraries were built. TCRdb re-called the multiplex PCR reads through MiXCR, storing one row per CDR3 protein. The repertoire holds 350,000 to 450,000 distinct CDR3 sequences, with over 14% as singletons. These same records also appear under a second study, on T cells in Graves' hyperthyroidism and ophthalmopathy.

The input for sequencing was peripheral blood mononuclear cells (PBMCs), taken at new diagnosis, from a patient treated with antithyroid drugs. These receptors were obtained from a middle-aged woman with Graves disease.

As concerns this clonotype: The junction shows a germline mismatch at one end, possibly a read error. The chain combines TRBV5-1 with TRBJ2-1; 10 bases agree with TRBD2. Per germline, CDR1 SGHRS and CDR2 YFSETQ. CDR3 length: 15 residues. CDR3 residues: CASSLAGGPSNEQSF. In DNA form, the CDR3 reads TGCGCCAGCAGCTTAGCGGGAGGGCCGAGTAACGAGCAGTCCTTC.

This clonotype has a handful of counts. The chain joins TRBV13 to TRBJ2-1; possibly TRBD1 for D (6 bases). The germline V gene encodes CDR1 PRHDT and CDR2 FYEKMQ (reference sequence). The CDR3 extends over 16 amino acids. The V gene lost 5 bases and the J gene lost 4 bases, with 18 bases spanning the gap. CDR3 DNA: TGTGCCAGCAGCACGCCCGACAGGACCTATTACAATGAGCAGTTCTTC. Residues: CASSTPDRTYYNEQFF.

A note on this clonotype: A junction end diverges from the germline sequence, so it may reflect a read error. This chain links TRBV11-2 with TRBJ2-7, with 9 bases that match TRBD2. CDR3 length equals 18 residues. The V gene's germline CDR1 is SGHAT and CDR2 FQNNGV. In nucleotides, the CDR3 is TGTGCCAGCAGCTTATTAAAGGGAAGCGGGAGGACGTCCTACGAGCAATACTTC. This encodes CASSLLKGSGRTSYEQYF.

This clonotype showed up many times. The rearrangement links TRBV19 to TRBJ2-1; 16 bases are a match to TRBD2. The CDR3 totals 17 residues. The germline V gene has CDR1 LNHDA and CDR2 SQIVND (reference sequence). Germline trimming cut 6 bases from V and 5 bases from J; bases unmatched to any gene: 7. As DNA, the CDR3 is TGTGCCAGTAGCCAGGGACTAGCGGGAGGGCCAAACAATGAGCAGTTCTTC. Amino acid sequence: CASSQGLAGGPNNEQFF.

CDR3 sequence reads: CAISTSGSSADTQYF. The CDR3 region has the DNA TGTGCCATCTCTACTAGCGGGAGTTCGGCAGATACGCAGTATTTT. The rearrangement uses TRBV2 and TRBJ2-3, with 11 bases lining up with TRBD2. V gave up 10 bases and J gave up 4 bases; unmatched junction bases: 10. The CDR3 spans 15 residues. In germline, CDR1 is SNHLY, CDR2 FYNNEI.

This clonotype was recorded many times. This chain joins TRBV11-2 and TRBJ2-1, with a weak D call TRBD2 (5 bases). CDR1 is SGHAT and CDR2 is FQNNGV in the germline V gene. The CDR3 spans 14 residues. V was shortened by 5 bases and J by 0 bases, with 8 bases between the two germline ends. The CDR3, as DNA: TGTGCCAGCAGCGTTACTAGCTCCTACAATGAGCAGTTCTTC. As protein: CASSVTSSYNEQFF.

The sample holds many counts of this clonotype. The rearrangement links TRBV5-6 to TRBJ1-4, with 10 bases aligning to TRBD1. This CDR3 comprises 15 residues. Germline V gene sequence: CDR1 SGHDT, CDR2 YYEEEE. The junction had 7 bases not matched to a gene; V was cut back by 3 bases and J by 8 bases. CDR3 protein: CASSSSGQGKEKLFF. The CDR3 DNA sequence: TGTGCCAGCAGCTCATCGGGACAGGGGAAGGAAAAACTGTTTTTT.

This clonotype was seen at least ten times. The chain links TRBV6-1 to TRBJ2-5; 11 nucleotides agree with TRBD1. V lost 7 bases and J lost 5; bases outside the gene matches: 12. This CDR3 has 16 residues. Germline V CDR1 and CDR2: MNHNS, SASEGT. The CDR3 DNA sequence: TGTGCCAGCAAGAACTTCGGACAGGGGGCAGGGGAGACCCAGTACTTC. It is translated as CASKNFGQGAGETQYF.

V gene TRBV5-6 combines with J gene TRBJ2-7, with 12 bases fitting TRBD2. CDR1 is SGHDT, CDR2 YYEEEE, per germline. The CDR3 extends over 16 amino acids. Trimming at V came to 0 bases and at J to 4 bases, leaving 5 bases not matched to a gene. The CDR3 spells CASSLGLAGAGYEQYF. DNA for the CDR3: TGTGCCAGCAGCTTGGGACTAGCGGGAGCGGGGTACGAGCAGTACTTC.

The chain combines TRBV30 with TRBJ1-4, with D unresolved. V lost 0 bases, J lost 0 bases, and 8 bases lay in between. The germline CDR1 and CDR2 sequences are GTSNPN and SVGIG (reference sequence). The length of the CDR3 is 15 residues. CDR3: CAWSVSLATNEKLFF. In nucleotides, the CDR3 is TGTGCCTGGAGTGTATCACTCGCAACTAATGAAAAACTGTTTTTT. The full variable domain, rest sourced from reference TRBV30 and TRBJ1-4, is SQTIHQWPATLVQPVGSPLSLECTVEGTSNPNLYWYRQAAGRGLQLLFYSVGIGQISSEVPQNLSASRPQDRQFILSSKKLLLSDSGFYLCAWSVSLATNEKLFFGSGTQLSVL.

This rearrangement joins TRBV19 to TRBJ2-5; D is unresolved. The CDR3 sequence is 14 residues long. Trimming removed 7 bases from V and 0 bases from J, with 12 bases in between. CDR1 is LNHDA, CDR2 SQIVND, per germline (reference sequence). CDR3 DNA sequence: TGTGCCAGTAAGGCAAGGATAGACCAAGAGACCCAGTACTTC. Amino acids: CASKARIDQETQYF.

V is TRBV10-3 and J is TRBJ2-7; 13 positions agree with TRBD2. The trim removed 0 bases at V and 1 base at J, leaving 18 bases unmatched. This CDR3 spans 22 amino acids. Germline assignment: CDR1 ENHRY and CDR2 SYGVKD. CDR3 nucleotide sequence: TGTGCCATCAGTGAGTCGGGTGCCGGGACTAGCGGGAATTCTGTACGTTCCTACGAGCAGTACTTC. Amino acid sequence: CAISESGAGTSGNSVRSYEQYF.

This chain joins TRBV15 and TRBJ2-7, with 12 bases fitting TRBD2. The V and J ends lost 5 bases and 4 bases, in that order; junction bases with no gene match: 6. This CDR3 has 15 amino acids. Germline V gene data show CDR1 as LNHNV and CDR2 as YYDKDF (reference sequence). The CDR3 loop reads CATSYLAGGPYEQYF. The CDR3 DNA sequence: TGTGCCACCAGCTACCTAGCGGGAGGGCCGTACGAGCAGTACTTC.

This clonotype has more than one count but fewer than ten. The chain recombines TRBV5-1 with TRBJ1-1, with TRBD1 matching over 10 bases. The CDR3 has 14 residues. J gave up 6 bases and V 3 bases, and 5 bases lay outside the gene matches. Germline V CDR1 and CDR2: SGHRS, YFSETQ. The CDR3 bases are TGCGCCAGCAGCTCCGGGACAGGGGTCGCTGAAGCTTTCTTT. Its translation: CASSSGTGVAEAFF.

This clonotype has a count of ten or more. The CDR3 DNA is TGTGCCAGCACCCCGAGGGGAATAGCCAAAAACATTCAGTACTTC. It translates to CASTPRGIAKNIQYF. V usage is TRBV2 and J usage is TRBJ2-4; either TRBD1 or TRBD2 may supply D (5 bases each). Germline V gives CDR1 SNHLY, CDR2 FYNNEI. The CDR3 is 15 residues long. V lost 7 bases and J 0 bases, leaving 13 bases between the germline ends.

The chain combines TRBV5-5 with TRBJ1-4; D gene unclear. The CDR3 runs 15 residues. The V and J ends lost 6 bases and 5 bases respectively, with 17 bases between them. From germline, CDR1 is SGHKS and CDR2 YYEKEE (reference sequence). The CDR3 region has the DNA TGTGCCAGCACCGGGGAGCTAACCAAAAATGAAAAACTGTTTTTT. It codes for CASTGELTKNEKLFF.

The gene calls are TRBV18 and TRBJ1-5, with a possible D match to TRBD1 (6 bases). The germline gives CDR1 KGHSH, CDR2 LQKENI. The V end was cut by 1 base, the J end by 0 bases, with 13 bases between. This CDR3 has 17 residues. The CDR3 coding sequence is TGTGCCAGCTCACCACGGGCGGGGGCGCATAGCAATCAGCCCCAGCATTTT. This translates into CASSPRAGAHSNQPQHF.

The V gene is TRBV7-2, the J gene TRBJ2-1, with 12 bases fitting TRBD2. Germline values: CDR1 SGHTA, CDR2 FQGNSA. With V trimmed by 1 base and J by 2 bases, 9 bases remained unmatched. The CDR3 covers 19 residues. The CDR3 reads CASSLVSSGGGGPYNEQFF. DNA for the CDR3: TGTGCCAGCAGCTTAGTGTCTAGCGGGGGGGGGGGCCCCTACAATGAGCAGTTCTTC.

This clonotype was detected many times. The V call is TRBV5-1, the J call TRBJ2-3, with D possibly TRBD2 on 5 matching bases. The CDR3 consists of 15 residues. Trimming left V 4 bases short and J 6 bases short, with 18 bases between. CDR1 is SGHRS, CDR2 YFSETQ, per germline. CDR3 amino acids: CASSEGGRGSDTQYF. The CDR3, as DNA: TGCGCCAGCAGCGAGGGTGGCCGAGGGTCGGATACGCAGTATTTT.

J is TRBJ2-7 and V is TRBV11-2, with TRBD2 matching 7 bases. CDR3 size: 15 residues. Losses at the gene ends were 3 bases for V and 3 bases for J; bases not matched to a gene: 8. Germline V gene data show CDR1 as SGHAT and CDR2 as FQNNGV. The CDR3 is CASSFSSGTIYEQYF. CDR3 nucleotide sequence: TGTGCCAGCAGCTTTTCCAGCGGGACTATCTACGAGCAGTACTTC.

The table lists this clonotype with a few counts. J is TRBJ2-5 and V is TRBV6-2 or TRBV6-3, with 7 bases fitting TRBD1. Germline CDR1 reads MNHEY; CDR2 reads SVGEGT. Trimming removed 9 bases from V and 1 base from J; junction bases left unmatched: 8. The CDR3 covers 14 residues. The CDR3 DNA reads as TGTGCCAGTACAGGGGCCCTTTCCCAAGAGACCCAGTACTTC. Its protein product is CASTGALSQETQYF.